This T cell receptor (beta chain) was captured by sequencing in a study of shared T cell receptors in the human thymus. This CDR3 contains 14 residues. Germline trimming cut 4 bases from V and 2 bases from J; bases unmatched to any gene: 5. The assay was immunoSEQ multiplex PCR, and TCRdb's table has in-frame clones only and misses some. The table records some 720,000 clones, 85% to 90% of them present only once. The same data also contributed to another study, on human thymus T cells.

The sequence was obtained from a boy under two years old with a congenital heart defect. The chain links TRBV6-7 to TRBJ2-7; 7 nucleotides line up with TRBD1. TRBV6-7 is flagged as an ORF with uncertain function. The sequenced sample consisted of thymocytes. CDR3 sequence reads: CASSSRTGTYEQYF. The CDR3 DNA follows: TGTGCCAGCAGTTCCCGGACAGGTACCTACGAGCAGTACTTC.